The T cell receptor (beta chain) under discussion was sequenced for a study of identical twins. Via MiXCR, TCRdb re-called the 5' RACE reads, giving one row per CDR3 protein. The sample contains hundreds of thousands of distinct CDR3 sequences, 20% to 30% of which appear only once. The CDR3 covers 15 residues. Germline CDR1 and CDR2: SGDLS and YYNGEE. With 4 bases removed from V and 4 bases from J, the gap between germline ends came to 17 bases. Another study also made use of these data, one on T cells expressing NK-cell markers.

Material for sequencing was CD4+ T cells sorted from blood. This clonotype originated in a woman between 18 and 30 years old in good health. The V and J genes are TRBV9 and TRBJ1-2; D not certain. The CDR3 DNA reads TGTGCCAGCAGCCTTCGGACGGTCGCTCTCTATGGCTACACCTTC. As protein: CASSLRTVALYGYTF.